The present entry profiles one T cell receptor (beta chain) with its context. Its target is not known. Clones were read by immunoSEQ multiplex PCR, and TCRdb kept only the in-frame ones, dropping some. The table records some 120,000 clones, about 90% of them present only once. This sample was taken from a study of T cell responses to AZD1222 COVID-19 vaccine. General study results and limits: The study found Spike-specific TCR breadth and depth rose after two AZD1222 doses. Close to half of spike-specific TCRs reportedly recognize unmutated variant regions. Clonal diversity may have been underestimated, and the donors were mostly white British, with more females than males. Repertoires in all cases were sampled only once the peak T cell response had passed.

The V gene end was trimmed by 5 bases and the J gene end by 1 base; junction bases not matched to a gene: 3. This CDR3 spans 14 amino acids. Germline V gene lookup returns CDR1 SGHNT and CDR2 YENEEA. This chain links TRBV11-3 with TRBJ1-1, with TRBD1 matching over 8 bases. This receptor was obtained from an adult in good health. Sequenced here: peripheral blood, sampled on day 0 of AZD1222 vaccination. This chain's CDR3 is CASSPGTGNTEAFF. For the CDR3, the DNA is TGTGCCAGCAGCCCCGGGACAGGGAACACTGAAGCTTTCTTT.